Presented here are 27 T cell receptor beta chains from one specimen sequenced in a study of identical twins. TCRdb reanalysed the 5' RACE reads using MiXCR and keeps one entry per CDR3 protein. This sample has 600,000 to 800,000 distinct CDR3 sequences, with around 21% found just once. This sample also belongs to another study, concerning T cells expressing NK-cell markers.

Material for sequencing was PBMCs. These TCRs come from a young woman in good health.

The chain recombines TRBV30 with TRBJ2-3, with TRBD2 matching over 7 bases. This CDR3 is built from 14 residues. Looked up from germline, CDR1 is GTSNPN and CDR2 is SVGIG (reference sequence). V shed 1 base and J 7 bases; nucleotides not matched to a gene: 8. This CDR3 is CAWSGGSGPYTQYF. The CDR3 nucleotides read TGTGCCTGGAGTGGCGGGAGCGGGCCCTATACGCAGTATTTT.

This clonotype was seen just once. The chain couples TRBV7-9 to TRBJ2-1; D is perhaps TRBD1 or TRBD2 (5 bases each). Germline values: CDR1 SEHNR, CDR2 FQNEAQ (reference sequence). CDR3 size: 14 residues. Trimming stripped 1 base from V and 5 bases from J, with 9 bases between. CDR3 sequence: CASSLVQGDNEQFF. CDR3 sequence (DNA): TGTGCCAGCAGCTTAGTTCAGGGAGACAATGAGCAGTTCTTC.

This clonotype was picked up a small number of times. V is TRBV5-1 and J is TRBJ1-1; possible D gene TRBD1, 5 bases. The V and J ends lost 4 bases and 1 base respectively, with 20 bases between them. The CDR3 is 17 amino acids. Germline V gene lookup returns CDR1 SGHRS and CDR2 YFSETQ. The CDR3 DNA reads TGCGCCAGCAGCCCCGTGGGGCCGGGGGTGAGGAACACTGAAGCTTTCTTT. This sequence encodes CASSPVGPGVRNTEAFF.

This clonotype was counted a few times. The chain links TRBV5-8 to TRBJ2-6; 7 nucleotides align to TRBD1. The ends lost 1 base at V and 2 bases at J; junction bases unmatched: 0. This CDR3 comprises 15 residues. Germline CDR1 is SGHTS and CDR2 is YDEGEE. CDR3 amino acids: CASSLTGAGANVLTF. In DNA form, the CDR3 reads TGTGCCAGCAGCTTGACAGGGGCTGGGGCCAACGTCCTGACTTTC.

This clonotype was seen many times. The genes are TRBV2 and TRBJ2-1; weak D call: TRBD2 (7 bases). This CDR3 has 13 amino acids. Germline V gives CDR1 SNHLY, CDR2 FYNNEI. Deletions cut 9 bases from V and 7 bases from J, with 16 bases between. The CDR3 is CASKAGRGNEQFF. The CDR3 DNA sequence: TGTGCCAGTAAAGCGGGGAGGGGGAATGAGCAGTTCTTC.

This clonotype was counted a few times. The V gene is TRBV10-3, the J gene TRBJ1-2, with 9 positions matching TRBD1. The CDR3 is 15 residues long. Trimming cost V 4 bases and J 8 bases; bases outside gene matches: 11. The V gene's germline CDR1 is ENHRY and CDR2 SYGVKD. The CDR3, as DNA: TGTGCCATCAGTGCCGGACAGGGGTATTTCGAGGGCTACACCTTC. It yields the protein CAISAGQGYFEGYTF.

This clonotype was counted many times. The rearrangement uses TRBV5-5 and TRBJ1-1; no reliable D call. Germline V lookup: CDR1 SGHKS, CDR2 YYEKEE (reference sequence). CDR3 size: 13 residues. The germline V and J ends were trimmed by 0 bases and 3 bases, with 6 bases remaining between them. CDR3 in DNA: TGTGCCAGCAGCTTGGCAGAATACACTGAAGCTTTCTTT. This gives the protein CASSLAEYTEAFF.

This clonotype was observed a few times. The genes are TRBV29-1 and TRBJ1-1, with D tentatively TRBD1 (6 bases). This CDR3 region has 13 residues. CDR1 and CDR2 from the germline V gene are SQVTM and ANQGSEA. Trimming cost V 7 bases and J 3 bases, with 15 bases left between them. The CDR3 sequence: CSAGVPGDTEAFF. DNA of the CDR3: TGCAGCGCAGGGGTACCGGGGGACACTGAAGCTTTCTTT.

There are a few counts of this clonotype. This chain connects TRBV5-1 to TRBJ2-7, with D hard to call. Per the germline V gene, CDR1 is SGHRS and CDR2 is YFSETQ. V was pared by 4 bases and J by 2 bases, with 7 bases between. CDR3 size: 12 residues. The CDR3 is CASSTETYEQYF. The CDR3 DNA reads TGCGCCAGCAGCACCGAGACCTACGAGCAGTACTTC.

This clonotype has just a few counts. The CDR3 spells CASSPYRGYEQYF. CDR3 in DNA: TGTGCCAGCAGCCCGTACAGGGGGTACGAGCAGTACTTC. The chain uses TRBV7-9 and TRBJ2-7, with TRBD1 matching 8 bases. Germline V gene sequence: CDR1 SEHNR, CDR2 FQNEAQ (reference sequence). The CDR3 is 13 residues long. V was pared by 5 bases and J by 4 bases, with 4 bases of the junction left unmatched.

This chain connects TRBV6-1 to TRBJ2-2; a weak D match, TRBD1 (5 bases). Germline CDR1 reads MNHNS; CDR2 reads SASEGT. V was shortened by 11 bases and J by 0 bases, with 16 bases between the two germline ends. The CDR3 loop spans 15 amino acids. The CDR3: CAVRTTVPNTGELFF. DNA of the CDR3: TGTGCCGTTAGGACGACAGTCCCGAACACCGGGGAGCTGTTTTTT.

This clonotype has just a few counts. The chain employs TRBV10-3 and TRBJ2-7; 7 nucleotides agree with TRBD2. This CDR3 spans 15 amino acids. Looked up from germline, CDR1 is ENHRY and CDR2 is SYGVKD. Trimming cost V 10 bases and J 3 bases; bases outside gene matches: 15. CDR3 coding DNA: TGTGCCACACGTGCAACTAGCGCACTCAACTACGAGCAGTACTTC. It specifies CATRATSALNYEQYF.

The chain joins TRBV5-1 to TRBJ2-1; 11 bases match TRBD2. CDR3 length equals 16 residues. J lost 3 bases, V lost 4 bases, and 6 bases had no gene match. Germline V gene data show CDR1 as SGHRS and CDR2 as YFSETQ. The CDR3 loop is CASSPGTSGIYNEQFF. CDR3 coding DNA: TGCGCCAGCAGCCCAGGGACTAGCGGTATCTACAATGAGCAGTTCTTC.

A few counts support this clonotype. The V gene is TRBV20-1, the J gene TRBJ2-1, with 7 bases identical to TRBD1. This CDR3 comprises 12 residues. V gave up 6 bases and J gave up 8 bases; unmatched junction bases: 7. Germline CDR1 is DFQATT and CDR2 is SNEGSKA (reference sequence). CDR3 in DNA: TGCAGTGCGCCAGGGGGTGGCGATGAGCAGTTCTTC. Translating gives CSAPGGGDEQFF.

This clonotype was counted many times. V and J are TRBV10-3 and TRBJ2-7; 7 bases are a match to TRBD2. The junction had 20 bases not matched to a gene; V was cut back by 8 bases and J by 7 bases. The CDR3 loop spans 16 amino acids. Germline loops: CDR1 ENHRY, CDR2 SYGVKD. The CDR3 reads CAIVEELGPAGGEQYF. Written as DNA, the CDR3 is TGTGCCATCGTCGAGGAGCTGGGACCGGCCGGGGGGGAGCAGTACTTC.

V and J are TRBV20-1 and TRBJ2-7; 10 bases are a match to TRBD1. CDR1 is DFQATT and CDR2 is SNEGSKA in the germline V gene (reference sequence). Germline trimming cut 1 base from V and 6 bases from J; bases unmatched to any gene: 9. CDR3 length: 15 amino acids. DNA for the CDR3: TGCAGTGCTAGAGTATTCCGGGACAGGGGTACCGAGCAGTACTTC. Its protein is CSARVFRDRGTEQYF.

The sample holds many counts of this clonotype. The chain joins TRBV5-1 to TRBJ1-1; TRBD1 agrees at 8 bases. The V gene's germline CDR1 is SGHRS and CDR2 YFSETQ. With 2 bases clipped from V and 1 base from J, the junction kept 4 bases outside the gene matches. The CDR3 length is 15 residues. CDR3 nucleotides: TGCGCCAGCAGCTTTCAGGGGACAGGGAACACTGAAGCTTTCTTT. Translated: CASSFQGTGNTEAFF.

This sequence joins TRBV5-1 and TRBJ2-4, with TRBD2 identical over 7 bases. The CDR3 length is 13 residues. V was clipped by 3 bases and J by 8 bases; unmatched bases: 5. The germline gives CDR1 SGHRS, CDR2 YFSETQ. This CDR3 is CASSYGAGDIQYF. In nucleotides, the CDR3 is TGCGCCAGCAGCTACGGGGCGGGGGACATTCAGTACTTC.

This clonotype was observed a single time. The DNA for the CDR3 is TGTGCCAGCAGCACTCTCGCGATTTCCTACAATGAGCAGTTCTTC. Its protein is CASSTLAISYNEQFF. The chain uses TRBV9 and TRBJ2-1; no clear D. The V gene's germline CDR1 is SGDLS and CDR2 YYNGEE. V dropped 4 bases and J dropped 1 base, with 12 bases sitting between them. The length of the CDR3 is 15 residues.

This clonotype was seen repeatedly, ten times or more. The chain combines TRBV27 with TRBJ2-3; 12 nucleotides align to TRBD2. Losses at the gene ends were 5 bases for V and 7 bases for J; bases not matched to a gene: 7. CDR1 is MNHEY, CDR2 SMNVEV, per germline (reference sequence). The CDR3 extends over 15 amino acids. The CDR3 bases are TGTGCCAGCAGTCCTAGCGGGGGGGTAAAGAATACGCAGTATTTT. This translates into CASSPSGGVKNTQYF.

This clonotype was seen a few times. The V and J genes are TRBV10-1 and TRBJ2-1; D is uncertain. The CDR3 extends over 13 amino acids. Trimming stripped 3 bases from V and 9 bases from J, with 12 bases between. The germline V gene encodes CDR1 WNHNN and CDR2 SYGVQD (reference sequence). DNA for the CDR3: TGCGCCAGCAGTGATAACGGCGTAGGTGAGCAGTTCTTC. It yields the protein CASSDNGVGEQFF.

The V and J genes are TRBV24-1 and TRBJ2-1; 7 positions match TRBD1. The CDR3 is 15 residues long. The V gene's germline CDR1 is KGHDR and CDR2 SFDVKD. V trimming: 7 bases; J trimming: 6 bases; junction bases outside the gene matches: 11. The CDR3 region has the DNA TGTGCCACCAGCACAGGGGCAGGGACCGGCAATGAGCAGTTCTTC. Its protein is CATSTGAGTGNEQFF.

In its sample, this clonotype was seen a few times. J is TRBJ2-5 and V is TRBV24-1, with 8 bases aligning to TRBD2. Looked up from germline, CDR1 is KGHDR and CDR2 is SFDVKD. The CDR3 has 12 residues. The V and J ends lost 4 bases and 9 bases, in that order; junction bases with no gene match: 3. CDR3 bases: TGTGCCACCAGTGAACCCGGGGGGGCCCAGTACTTC. The encoded protein is CATSEPGGAQYF.

This clonotype was detected only a few times. The chain combines TRBV7-2 with TRBJ2-7; D is perhaps TRBD1 or TRBD2 (5 bases each). The germline CDR1 and CDR2 sequences are SGHTA and FQGNSA. Trimming removed 1 base at V and 3 bases at J, with 13 bases between. The CDR3 consists of 15 residues. The CDR3: CASSLGGTSIYEQYF. CDR3 bases: TGTGCCAGCAGCTTAGGGGGGACCTCCATCTACGAGCAGTACTTC.

This clonotype has only a few counts. The chain couples TRBV15 to TRBJ1-1; D unclear. There are 12 residues in the CDR3. Deletions cut 2 bases from V and 1 base from J, with 2 bases between. The germline CDR1 and CDR2 sequences are LNHNV and YYDKDF (reference sequence). The DNA of the CDR3 is TGTGCCACCAGCAGACCGAACACTGAAGCTTTCTTT. It translates to CATSRPNTEAFF.

There are many counts of this clonotype. The CDR3 spells CASSYLAGASYEQYF. CDR3 in DNA: TGTGCCAGCAGTTACCTAGCGGGAGCATCCTACGAGCAGTACTTC. The chain employs TRBV6-5 and TRBJ2-7; 10 nucleotides agree with TRBD2. CDR1 is MNHEY and CDR2 is SVGAGI in the germline V gene. After removal of 2 bases from V and 1 base from J, the junction contained 2 bases not matched to a gene. CDR3 size: 15 residues.

This clonotype was recorded many times. The chain is built from TRBV12-3 or TRBV12-4 and TRBJ1-6; 10 nucleotides line up with TRBD1. With 3 bases clipped from V and 9 bases from J, the junction kept 5 bases outside the gene matches. The CDR3 covers 15 residues. In DNA, the CDR3 is TGTGCCAGCAGTTTGGGACAGGGGACCACTTCACCCCTCCACTTT. Protein sequence: CASSLGQGTTSPLHF.